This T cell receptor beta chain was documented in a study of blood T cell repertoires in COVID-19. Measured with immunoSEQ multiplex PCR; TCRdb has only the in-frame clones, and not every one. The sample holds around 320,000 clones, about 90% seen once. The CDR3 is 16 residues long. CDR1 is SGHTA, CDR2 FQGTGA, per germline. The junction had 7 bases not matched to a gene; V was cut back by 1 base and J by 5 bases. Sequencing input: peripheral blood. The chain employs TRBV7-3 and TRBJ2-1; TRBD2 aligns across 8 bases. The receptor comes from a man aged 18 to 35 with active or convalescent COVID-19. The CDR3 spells CASSLKVSGINNEQFF. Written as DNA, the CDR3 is TGTGCCAGCAGCTTAAAGGTTAGCGGGATCAACAATGAGCAGTTCTTC.